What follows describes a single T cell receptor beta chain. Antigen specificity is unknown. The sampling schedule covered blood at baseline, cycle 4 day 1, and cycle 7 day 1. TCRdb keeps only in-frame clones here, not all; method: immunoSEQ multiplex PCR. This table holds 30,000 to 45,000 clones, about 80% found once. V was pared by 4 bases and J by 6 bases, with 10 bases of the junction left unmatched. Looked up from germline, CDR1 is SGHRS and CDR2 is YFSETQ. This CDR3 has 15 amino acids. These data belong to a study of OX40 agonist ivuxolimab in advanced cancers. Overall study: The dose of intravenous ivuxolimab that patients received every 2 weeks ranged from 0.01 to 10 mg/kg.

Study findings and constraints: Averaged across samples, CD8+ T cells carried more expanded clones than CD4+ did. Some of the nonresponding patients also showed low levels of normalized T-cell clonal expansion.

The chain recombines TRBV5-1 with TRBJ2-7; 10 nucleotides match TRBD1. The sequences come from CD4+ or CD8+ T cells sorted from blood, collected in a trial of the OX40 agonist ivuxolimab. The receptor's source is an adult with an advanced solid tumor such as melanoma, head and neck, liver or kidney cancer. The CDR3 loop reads CASSRTGTGAGEQYF. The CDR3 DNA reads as TGCGCCAGCAGCAGAACCGGGACAGGGGCCGGCGAGCAGTACTTC.